What follows describes a single T cell receptor beta chain. Antigen specificity is unknown. From germline, CDR1 is SGHAT and CDR2 FQNNGV. V lost 4 bases, J lost 0 bases, and 10 bases lay in between. This CDR3 is built from 14 residues. This sample was included in a study of Ad26.COV2.S vaccination and SARS-CoV-2 variants. Overall study results and limits: Placebo recipients showed lower spike-specific TCR breadth than vaccinees.

Only in-frame clones appear in the TCRdb table, and some are missing; sequencing was by immunoSEQ multiplex PCR. The table records about 180,000 clones, roughly 85% of them present only once. The gene calls are TRBV11-2 and TRBJ2-7; possibly TRBD1 for D (6 bases). The TCR originated in a human donor who had recovered from COVID-19. The sequencing used peripheral blood, collected after recovery from COVID-19. In DNA, the CDR3 is TGTGCCAGCAGCTGGGACACCCCCTCCTACGAGCAGTACTTC. Translating gives CASSWDTPSYEQYF. Full variable domain (rest looked up from reference TRBV11-2 and TRBJ2-7): EAGVAQSPRYKIIEKRQSVAFWCNPISGHATLYWYQQILGQGPKLLIQFQNNGVVDDSQLPKDRFSAERLKGVDSTLKIQPAKLEDSAVYLCASSWDTPSYEQYFGPGTRLTVT.